These T cell receptor beta chains were read from a single sample in a study of blood T cell repertoires in COVID-19. TCRdb keeps only in-frame clones here, not all; method: immunoSEQ multiplex PCR. The table lists more than 100,000 clones, more than 75% of them singletons. Sequencing used peripheral blood. The receptors shown here come from a man aged 50 to 60 with active COVID-19. Both conserved end residues are part of each CDR3. Fields, in order: D gene, J gene, V gene, clone size, CDR3 DNA, CDR3 protein. A D gene is named only where the DNA matches it firmly. Rows may omit the clone size; those that give it use once, few, many or a size class.

D gene: NA; J gene: TRBJ1-2; V gene: TRBV6-5; clone size: NA; CDR3 DNA: TGTGCCAGCAGTTACTCGGGGGCTTATGGCTACACCTTC; CDR3 protein: CASSYSGAYGYTF
D gene: TRBD1; J gene: TRBJ2-7; V gene: TRBV27; clone size: NA; CDR3 DNA: TGTGCCAGCAGCCATAGACAGGGTACTCCTTTATCTTACGAGCAGTACTTC; CDR3 protein: CASSHRQGTPLSYEQYF
D gene: TRBD1; J gene: TRBJ1-6; V gene: TRBV27; clone size: few; CDR3 DNA: TGTGCCAGCAGTTTTAGGGACAGGGGGCTTCGGTCACCCCTCCACTTT; CDR3 protein: CASSFRDRGLRSPLHF
D gene: TRBD2; J gene: TRBJ2-1; V gene: TRBV29-1; clone size: NA; CDR3 DNA: TGCAGCGTTGTCACTAGCGGGGGGGAAAATGAGCAGTTCTTC; CDR3 protein: CSVVTSGGENEQFF
D gene: TRBD2; J gene: TRBJ2-7; V gene: TRBV10-1; clone size: NA; CDR3 DNA: TGCGCCAGCAGGGAAGGCAATAATTCACGACTAGCGGGATACTACGAGCAGTACTTC; CDR3 protein: CASREGNNSRLAGYYEQYF
D gene: NA; J gene: TRBJ1-5; V gene: TRBV6-6; clone size: NA; CDR3 DNA: TGTGCCAGCGGGGACAACCCCTATCAGCCCCAGCATTTT; CDR3 protein: CASGDNPYQPQHF
D gene: TRBD2; J gene: TRBJ2-1; V gene: TRBV11-3; clone size: NA; CDR3 DNA: TGTGCCAGCAGCTCCGGACTAGCGGGGGTGGTTGAGCAGTTCTTC; CDR3 protein: CASSSGLAGVVEQFF
D gene: NA; J gene: TRBJ1-1; V gene: TRBV13; clone size: NA; CDR3 DNA: TGTGCCAGCAGTCTTTCTGGAGGTACTGAAGCTTTCTTT; CDR3 protein: CASSLSGGTEAFF
D gene: TRBD2; J gene: TRBJ2-2; V gene: TRBV7-7; clone size: NA; CDR3 DNA: TGTGCTAGCAGCTTGAGCGGGGGGCGATCTCCCGGGGAGCTGTTTTTT; CDR3 protein: CASSLSGGRSPGELFF
D gene: NA; J gene: TRBJ1-1; V gene: TRBV4-1; clone size: NA; CDR3 DNA: TGCGCCAGCAGCGAACCCTATTCCAACACTGAAGCTTTCTTT; CDR3 protein: CASSEPYSNTEAFF
D gene: TRBD1; J gene: TRBJ1-2; V gene: TRBV10-3; clone size: few; CDR3 DNA: TGTGCCATCAGTGACCGGACAGGGGGCACCTATGGCTACACCTTC; CDR3 protein: CAISDRTGGTYGYTF
D gene: NA; J gene: TRBJ2-1; V gene: TRBV14; clone size: few; CDR3 DNA: TGTGCCAGCAGCCAAGCCGGGGTACTTAACAATGAGCAGTTCTTC; CDR3 protein: CASSQAGVLNNEQFF
D gene: TRBD1; J gene: TRBJ2-1; V gene: TRBV23-1; clone size: NA; CDR3 DNA: TGCGCCAGCAGTCAACCAAGCCGGGACAGACTTATTGACTACCATGAGCGAGAGCAGTTCTTC; CDR3 protein: CASSQPSRDRLIDYHEREQFF
D gene: NA; J gene: TRBJ2-5; V gene: TRBV6-5; clone size: NA; CDR3 DNA: TGTGCCAGCGCACTAAACAGGGTAGAGACCCAGTACTTC; CDR3 protein: CASALNRVETQYF
D gene: TRBD1; J gene: TRBJ1-1; V gene: TRBV5-4; clone size: NA; CDR3 DNA: TGTGCCAGCAGCACAACGACAGGGGACCCCACTGAAGCTTTCTTT; CDR3 protein: CASSTTTGDPTEAFF
D gene: TRBD1; J gene: TRBJ2-1; V gene: TRBV15; clone size: NA; CDR3 DNA: TGTGCCACCAGCAGCCTCGGACAGGGGGCTGGTGAGCAGTTCTTC; CDR3 protein: CATSSLGQGAGEQFF
D gene: TRBD2; J gene: TRBJ2-1; V gene: TRBV3-1/TRBV3-2; clone size: NA; CDR3 DNA: TGTGCCAGCAGCCAGGGACTAGCGGGGGGCAAGGAGTTCTTC; CDR3 protein: CASSQGLAGGKEFF
D gene: TRBD1; J gene: TRBJ1-6; V gene: TRBV7-6; clone size: once; CDR3 DNA: TGTGCCAGCAGAAGGGACAGGGCTGGCTCCTATAATTCACCCCTCCACTTT; CDR3 protein: CASRRDRAGSYNSPLHF
D gene: NA; J gene: TRBJ1-5; V gene: TRBV30; clone size: NA; CDR3 DNA: TGTGCCTGGAGTGTATGGGGAGGCAGCCAGCCCCAGCATTTT; CDR3 protein: CAWSVWGGSQPQHF
D gene: TRBD1; J gene: TRBJ1-1; V gene: TRBV18; clone size: NA; CDR3 DNA: TGTGCCAGCTCACCGGGACAGCGAGGGACTGAAGCTTTCTTT; CDR3 protein: CASSPGQRGTEAFF
D gene: NA; J gene: TRBJ1-5; V gene: TRBV30; clone size: NA; CDR3 DNA: TGTGCCTGGAGTGCGACAGGTAGCAATCAGCCCCAGCATTTT; CDR3 protein: CAWSATGSNQPQHF
D gene: NA; J gene: TRBJ1-2; V gene: TRBV19; clone size: NA; CDR3 DNA: TGTGCCAGTAGCCCCACCCCCCCGTACAGGGCGCCGACCTATGGCTACACCTTC; CDR3 protein: CASSPTPPYRAPTYGYTF
D gene: TRBD1; J gene: TRBJ1-1; V gene: TRBV18; clone size: NA; CDR3 DNA: TGTGCCAGCTCATTGGACAGGGACTACACTGAAGCTTTCTTT; CDR3 protein: CASSLDRDYTEAFF
D gene: NA; J gene: TRBJ2-7; V gene: TRBV6-1; clone size: NA; CDR3 DNA: TGTGCCAGCAGTGATCAGGATTCCTACGAGCAGTACTTC; CDR3 protein: CASSDQDSYEQYF
D gene: NA; J gene: TRBJ1-3; V gene: TRBV10-3; clone size: once; CDR3 DNA: TGTGCCGCGACGACGACGGGCTCTGGAAACACCATATATTTT; CDR3 protein: CAATTTGSGNTIYF
D gene: NA; J gene: TRBJ2-2; V gene: TRBV5-1; clone size: NA; CDR3 DNA: TGCGCCACCCTTGAGGACAGCGTCCCCGGGGAGCTGTTTTTT; CDR3 protein: CATLEDSVPGELFF
D gene: TRBD1; J gene: TRBJ2-1; V gene: TRBV24-1; clone size: NA; CDR3 DNA: TGTGCCACCAGTGATGGTAGGGGGCGCGACAATGAGCAGTTCTTC; CDR3 protein: CATSDGRGRDNEQFF
D gene: NA; J gene: TRBJ2-3; V gene: TRBV11-2; clone size: NA; CDR3 DNA: TGTGCCAGCAGCCCGGTTGAAGCGCAGTATTTT; CDR3 protein: CASSPVEAQYF
D gene: NA; J gene: TRBJ1-2; V gene: TRBV7-2; clone size: NA; CDR3 DNA: TGTGCCAGCAGCTTTAATGGGAGGGATGGCTACACCTTC; CDR3 protein: CASSFNGRDGYTF
D gene: NA; J gene: TRBJ1-6; V gene: TRBV6-6; clone size: NA; CDR3 DNA: TGTGCCAGCAGTCCCCGGACAGTGAGCTCCTATAATTCACCCCTCCACTTT; CDR3 protein: CASSPRTVSSYNSPLHF
D gene: NA; J gene: TRBJ2-4; V gene: TRBV27; clone size: NA; CDR3 DNA: TGTGCCAGCAGTTTAGGGGGGGCGGGGAAAAACATTCAGTACTTC; CDR3 protein: CASSLGGAGKNIQYF
D gene: NA; J gene: TRBJ1-6; V gene: TRBV12-3/TRBV12-4; clone size: NA; CDR3 DNA: TGTGCCAGCCGGGTTGCAAATTCACCCCTCCACTTT; CDR3 protein: CASRVANSPLHF
D gene: NA; J gene: TRBJ2-5; V gene: TRBV5-1; clone size: NA; CDR3 DNA: TGCGCCAGCAGCTTGGGTCGGAGGCCTGAGACCCAGTACTTC; CDR3 protein: CASSLGRRPETQYF
D gene: TRBD1; J gene: TRBJ1-1; V gene: TRBV18; clone size: NA; CDR3 DNA: TGTGCCAGCTTCACCAGGGACAGGGGGCCTGGAACTGAAGCTTTCTTT; CDR3 protein: CASFTRDRGPGTEAFF
D gene: NA; J gene: TRBJ2-1; V gene: TRBV7-8; clone size: NA; CDR3 DNA: TGTGCCAGCAGCATAAGACAGGCCTTCTCCTACAATGAGCAGTTCTTC; CDR3 protein: CASSIRQAFSYNEQFF
D gene: NA; J gene: TRBJ2-7; V gene: TRBV9; clone size: NA; CDR3 DNA: TGTGCCAGCAGCGTAGCCGGGGGGGACAGGGCCCCCTACGAGCAGTACTTC; CDR3 protein: CASSVAGGDRAPYEQYF
D gene: NA; J gene: TRBJ1-4; V gene: TRBV4-1; clone size: NA; CDR3 DNA: TGCGCCAGCAGCCAAGGCGAAAATAATGAAAAACTGTTTTTT; CDR3 protein: CASSQGENNEKLFF
D gene: TRBD2; J gene: TRBJ2-5; V gene: TRBV7-2; clone size: once; CDR3 DNA: TGTGCCAGCAGCCCCCGACTAGCGGGGAACCAAGAGACCCAGTACTTC; CDR3 protein: CASSPRLAGNQETQYF
D gene: TRBD1; J gene: TRBJ1-1; V gene: TRBV13; clone size: NA; CDR3 DNA: TGTGCCAGCAGCCCAGGGGGCGTATGGACTGAAGCTTTCTTT; CDR3 protein: CASSPGGVWTEAFF
D gene: NA; J gene: TRBJ2-5; V gene: TRBV7-2; clone size: NA; CDR3 DNA: TGTGCCAGCAGCTTAATGGCGGGTGGAGCAGAGACCCAGTACTTC; CDR3 protein: CASSLMAGGAETQYF
D gene: NA; J gene: TRBJ2-7; V gene: TRBV3-1/TRBV3-2; clone size: NA; CDR3 DNA: TGTGCCAGCAGCCTACCCGGCTCCTACGAGCAGTACTTC; CDR3 protein: CASSLPGSYEQYF
D gene: TRBD1; J gene: TRBJ1-5; V gene: TRBV5-6; clone size: many; CDR3 DNA: TGTGCCAGCAGCTTTGGACAGGGGGACACCAGCCAGCATTTT; CDR3 protein: CASSFGQGDTSQHF